This T cell receptor (beta chain) originates from a study of cytomegalovirus exposure and HLA in healthy donors. It was with 60 Vbeta and 13 Jbeta primers that the PCR ran. Here immunoSEQ multiplex PCR was the method, and the copy in TCRdb shows in-frame clones only, minus some. The sample records 200,000 to 250,000 clones, approximately 80% being singletons. Everyone who donated was a healthy bone marrow donor. Despite likely unrecorded immune exposures, the donors were nominally healthy at the time of sampling. The CDR3 sequence is 16 residues long. V was shortened by 6 bases and J by 5 bases, with 20 bases between the two germline ends. Germline CDR1 reads LNHDA; CDR2 reads SQIVND (reference sequence).

The chain uses TRBV19 and TRBJ2-1; D not certain. The sample consisted of PBMCs. The TCR comes from a girl under 18 in good health and CMV-seronegative. The CDR3 nucleotides read TGTGCCAGTAGAAGACTTGGGTATCTCTCGAACAATGAGCAGTTCTTC. Its protein product is CASRRLGYLSNNEQFF.